The TCR beta chain under discussion was sequenced for a study of T-cell reconstitution after alpha-beta-depleted transplantation in children. Deletions cut 6 bases from V and 9 bases from J, with 15 bases between. The length of the CDR3 is 12 residues. This clonotype was seen a few times. Preparation of the TCRbeta library used unique molecular identifiers. TCRdb redid the calling of the PCR reads with MiXCR, one entry per CDR3 protein. The sample contains around 440,000 distinct CDR3 sequences, under 12% of which appear only once. Sequencing used PBMCs, obtained before TCRalphabeta/CD19-depleted stem cell transplant. This chain joins TRBV12-3 or TRBV12-4 and TRBJ2-7, with D possibly being TRBD1 (6 bases). This TCR derives from a child younger than 10 with inherited bone marrow failure, due to receive a stem cell transplant. The CDR3 DNA follows: TGTGCCAGCAGCCCAACAGGGCTAGGGCAGTACTTC. Residues: CASSPTGLGQYF.